Following are 10 T cell receptor beta chains from one sample sequenced in a study of T cell clonotyping in hematopoietic cell transplantation. The protocol was immunoSEQ multiplex PCR, while the TCRdb copy is restricted to in-frame clones and leaves out a portion. The sample records around 2,800 clones, 61% being singletons. Specimen: peripheral blood mononuclear cells, collected 30 days after allogeneic stem cell transplant. The receptor source for this set is a female patient under 45 who had an allogeneic stem cell transplant, so T cells may come from the graft donor. Some clones in this sample may be carry-over from other donors' samples.

V gene TRBV28 combines with J gene TRBJ1-5; D unresolved. CDR3 length: 16 amino acids. The V and J ends lost 9 bases and 2 bases respectively, with 20 bases between them. Per the germline V gene, CDR1 is MDHEN and CDR2 is SYDVKM. CDR3 bases: TGTGCCAGTAAACCGGGGTCCTGGCTCGGCAATCAGCCCCAGCATTTT. Its protein product is CASKPGSWLGNQPQHF.

The V and J genes are TRBV5-1 and TRBJ1-1; D is undetermined. CDR1 is SGHRS and CDR2 is YFSETQ in the germline V gene. Deletions cut 4 bases from V and 4 bases from J, with 14 bases between. The CDR3 spans 14 residues. The DNA for the CDR3 is TGCGCCAGCAGCCTAGATCCGGGTGGCACTGAAGCTTTCTTT. It codes for CASSLDPGGTEAFF.

The chain recombines TRBV25-1 with TRBJ2-3; possible D gene TRBD1, 5 bases. The CDR3 consists of 15 residues. Germline assignment: CDR1 MGHDK and CDR2 SYGVNS. The germline V and J ends were trimmed by 3 bases and 2 bases, with 12 bases remaining between them. CDR3 protein: CASSDIRQNTDTQYF. CDR3 nucleotide sequence: TGTGCCAGCAGTGATATCAGACAGAACACAGATACGCAGTATTTT.

The chain has TRBV27 and TRBJ1-5; 7 bases line up with TRBD1. This CDR3 region has 15 residues. The junction had 4 bases not matched to a gene; V was cut back by 3 bases and J by 2 bases. Germline V lookup: CDR1 MNHEY, CDR2 SMNVEV (reference sequence). This chain's CDR3 is CASSLEGAGNQPQHF. CDR3 coding DNA: TGTGCCAGCAGTTTGGAGGGGGCGGGCAATCAGCCCCAGCATTTT.

This chain links TRBV6-5 with TRBJ2-7; 9 bases match TRBD1. The CDR3 sequence is 14 residues long. With 5 bases clipped from V and 1 base from J, the junction kept 3 bases outside the gene matches. Germline V gene sequence: CDR1 MNHEY, CDR2 SVGAGI. The CDR3 sequence: CASSRQGGSYEQYF. As DNA, the CDR3 is TGTGCCAGCAGTCGACAGGGGGGATCCTACGAGCAGTACTTC.

V is TRBV14 and J is TRBJ1-2, with D maybe TRBD1 (5 bases). The CDR3 spans 12 residues. CDR1 is SGHDN, CDR2 FVKESK, per germline. V was clipped by 4 bases and J by 7 bases, with 10 bases between them. CDR3 DNA sequence: TGTGCCAGCAGCCGAGGGACTGGTGGCTACACCTTC. Translation: CASSRGTGGYTF.

This clone was found a few times. J is TRBJ1-2 and V is TRBV5-3, with D possibly TRBD1 on 5 matching bases. TRBV5-3 is reported as an ORF; its role is uncertain. This CDR3 is built from 15 residues. V lost 7 bases and J 4 bases, leaving 20 bases between the germline ends. CDR3 DNA: TGTGCCAGATGCTGCAGGGTGAGAAAGACCTATGGCTACACCTTC. Protein: CARCCRVRKTYGYTF.

The rearrangement joins TRBV29-1 to TRBJ1-2; D is undetermined. The CDR3 spans 15 residues. Germline V gene sequence: CDR1 SQVTM, CDR2 ANQGSEA. Trimming pared 3 bases from V and 4 bases from J, leaving 18 bases between. CDR3 nucleotide sequence: TGCAGCGTTGATGTGGTGGCTAAGAATCTCTATGGCTACACCTTC. It is translated as CSVDVVAKNLYGYTF.

The chain carries TRBV7-9 and TRBJ2-7; 9 bases align to TRBD1. The ends lost 2 bases at V and 4 bases at J; junction bases unmatched: 6. The germline V gene encodes CDR1 SEHNR and CDR2 FQNEAQ (reference sequence). The CDR3 extends over 15 amino acids. In DNA, the CDR3 is TGTGCCAGCAGCTTATTGGAGACAGGGGGATACGAGCAGTACTTC. This codes for CASSLLETGGYEQYF.

The J gene is TRBJ2-5, the V gene TRBV27; 9 nucleotides agree with TRBD2. Germline CDR1 reads MNHEY; CDR2 reads SMNVEV (reference sequence). V dropped 4 bases and J dropped 4; count of bases not matched to a gene: 7. CDR3 length equals 15 residues. CDR3 DNA: TGTGCCAGCAGTTCCACTTCACTAGCGGGAGAGACCCAGTACTTC. Protein: CASSSTSLAGETQYF.